This T cell receptor (beta chain) was retrieved from a study of OX40 agonist ivuxolimab in advanced cancers. TCRdb's table, derived via immunoSEQ multiplex PCR, lists solely in-frame clones and lacks some. The sample carries some 94,000 clones, 92% recorded once. Study-level points and caveats: Expanded clones belonging to CD8+ T cells outnumbered, on average, those of CD4+.

Looked up from germline, CDR1 is MNHEY and CDR2 is SMNVEV (reference sequence). There are 15 residues in the CDR3. V was pared by 2 bases and J by 3 bases, with 6 bases of the junction left unmatched. As to this clone: Its cognate antigen is unknown.

This receptor was identified in an adult with an advanced solid tumor such as melanoma, head and neck, liver or kidney cancer. V is TRBV27 and J is TRBJ2-7; TRBD1 matches 8 bases. The source material was CD4+ or CD8+ T cells sorted from blood, sampled in a trial of the OX40 agonist ivuxolimab. DNA for the CDR3: TGTGCCAGCAGTTTAAGAGGGACAGGTATCTACGAGCAGTACTTC. Its protein product is CASSLRGTGIYEQYF.